In its sample, the clone carrying this TCR beta chain was seen many times. Its target is unknown. The record originates from a study of molecular identifiers for immune sequencing clone quantification. Findings and caveats of the study: Spiked Jurkat TCR RNA originating from one cell could reportedly be identified amid around 1 million naive cells.

TCRdb re-called the PCR reads with MiXCR, one entry per CDR3 protein. The profile shows 20,000 or so distinct CDR3 sequences, roughly 22% of them singletons. V shed 0 bases and J shed 2 bases, with 12 bases lying between them. This CDR3 spans 15 amino acids. Germline V gene sequence: CDR1 SGDLS, CDR2 YYNGEE. The sequence was collected from a human donor in good health. Some libraries in this study had Jurkat cell RNA spiked in. Material for sequencing was naive CD8+ T cells from blood, with Jurkat cell RNA spiked in. Stated subset: FACS-sorted CD8+CD4-CCR7+CD45RA+ naive T cells. The chain carries TRBV9 and TRBJ2-7, with a tentative D call TRBD2 (7 bases). The CDR3 loop reads CASSVGGGQAYEQYF. The CDR3, as DNA: TGTGCCAGCAGCGTAGGGGGGGGACAAGCCTACGAGCAGTACTTC. Complete variable domain (other parts from reference TRBV9 and TRBJ2-7): DSGVTQTPKHLITATGQRVTLRCSPRSGDLSVYWYQQSLDQGLQFLIQYYNGEERAKGNILERFSAQQFPDLHSELNLSSLELGDSALYFCASSVGGGQAYEQYFGPGTRLTVT.